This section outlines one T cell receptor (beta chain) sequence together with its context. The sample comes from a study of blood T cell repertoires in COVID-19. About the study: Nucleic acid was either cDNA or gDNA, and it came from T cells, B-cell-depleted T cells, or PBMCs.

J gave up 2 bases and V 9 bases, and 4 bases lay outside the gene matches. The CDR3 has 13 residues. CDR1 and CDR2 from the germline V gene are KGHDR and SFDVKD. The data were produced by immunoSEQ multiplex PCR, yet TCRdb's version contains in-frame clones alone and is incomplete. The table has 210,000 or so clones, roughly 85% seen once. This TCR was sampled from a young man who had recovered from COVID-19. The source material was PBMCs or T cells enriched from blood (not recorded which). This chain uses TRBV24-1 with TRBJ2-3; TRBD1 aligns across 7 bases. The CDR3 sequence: CATEGASTDTQYF. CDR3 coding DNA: TGTGCCACCGAGGGGGCGTCCACAGATACGCAGTATTTT.